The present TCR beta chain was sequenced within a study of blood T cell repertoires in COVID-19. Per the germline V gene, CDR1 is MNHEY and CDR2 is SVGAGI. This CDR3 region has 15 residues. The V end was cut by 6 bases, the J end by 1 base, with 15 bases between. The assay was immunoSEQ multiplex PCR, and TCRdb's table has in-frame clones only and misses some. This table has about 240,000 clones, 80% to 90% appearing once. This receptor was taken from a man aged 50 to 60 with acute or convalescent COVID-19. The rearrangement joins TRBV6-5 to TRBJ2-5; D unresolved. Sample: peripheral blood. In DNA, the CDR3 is TGTGCCAGCAGCGACTCCTGGAGTCCCCAAGAGACCCAGTACTTC. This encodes CASSDSWSPQETQYF.